The 17 T cell receptor beta chains in this list originate from one sample, sequenced in a study of blood T cell repertoires in COVID-19. Generated by immunoSEQ multiplex PCR, the TCRdb table keeps only in-frame clones and is missing some. The sample holds about 16,000 clones, nearly 90% seen once. The source material was peripheral blood. The source is a human donor in a cohort sampled during active COVID-19.

The gene calls are TRBV6-2 or TRBV6-3 and TRBJ1-5; D is possibly TRBD1 (6 bases). The CDR3 is 17 amino acids. From germline, CDR1 is MNHEY and CDR2 SVGEGT. V shed 4 bases and J shed 0 bases, with 16 bases lying between them. The CDR3 sequence is CASSFYNQDSSNQPQHF. The CDR3 DNA follows: TGTGCCAGCAGTTTCTATAATCAGGACAGTAGCAATCAGCCCCAGCATTTT.

The chain combines TRBV5-1 with TRBJ2-3; 9 nucleotides agree with TRBD2. Trimming at V came to 1 base and at J to 4 bases, leaving 7 bases not matched to a gene. CDR1 and CDR2 (germline): SGHRS, YFSETQ. The CDR3 spans 16 residues. In nucleotides, the CDR3 is TGCGCCAGCAGCTTGTGGGGCGGGGGGGCCGCAGATACGCAGTATTTT. Its translation: CASSLWGGGAADTQYF. The whole variable domain, remainder taken from reference TRBV5-1 and TRBJ2-3, is KAGVTQTPRYLIKTRGQQVTLSCSPISGHRSVSWYQQTPGQGLQFLFEYFSETQRNKGNFPGRFSGRQFSNSRSEMNVSTLELGDSALYLCASSLWGGGAADTQYFGPGTRLTVL.

The chain carries TRBV6-5 and TRBJ1-3, with no clear D. Trimming shortened V by 0 bases and J by 1 base, and 7 bases separated the two germline ends. This CDR3 spans 15 amino acids. CDR1 is MNHEY and CDR2 is SVGAGI in the germline V gene. The CDR3 DNA reads TGTGCCAGCAGTTACTCGACGGGTTCTGGAAACACCATATATTTT. Its protein product is CASSYSTGSGNTIYF.

Concerning this clone: One junction end disagrees with the germline gene, perhaps due to a read error. The rearrangement joins TRBV5-6 to TRBJ1-3, with D possibly being TRBD1 (6 bases). Germline V gives CDR1 SGHDT, CDR2 YYEEEE. The CDR3 covers 15 residues. CDR3 in amino acids: CASTLRGAHGNTIYF. The CDR3 DNA reads TGTGCCAGCACCTTGCGGGGGGCGCATGGAAACACCATATATTTT.

This clone is a singleton in its sample. The chain joins TRBV19 to TRBJ2-4, with TRBD1 identical over 7 bases. This CDR3 region has 15 residues. V lost 3 bases to trimming and J lost 2 bases; unmatched junction nucleotides: 4. CDR1 and CDR2 (germline): LNHDA, SQIVND (reference sequence). The CDR3 spells CASSMERGPKNIQYF. The DNA for the CDR3 is TGTGCCAGTAGTATGGAGAGGGGGCCCAAAAACATTCAGTACTTC.

The rearrangement links TRBV9 to TRBJ2-2, with 10 nucleotides matching TRBD2. The CDR3 is 19 residues long. Looked up from germline, CDR1 is SGDLS and CDR2 is YYNGEE. J gave up 2 bases and V 4 bases, and 14 bases lay outside the gene matches. For the CDR3, the DNA is TGTGCCAGCAGCCCGACGTTGAAGCGGGGGGGGTTTAACACCGGGGAGCTGTTTTTT. This gives the protein CASSPTLKRGGFNTGELFF.

V is TRBV27 and J is TRBJ1-1, with TRBD1 identical over 7 bases. CDR3 length equals 15 residues. Germline V CDR1 and CDR2: MNHEY, SMNVEV (reference sequence). V lost 4 bases to trimming and J lost 1 base; unmatched junction nucleotides: 6. As DNA, the CDR3 is TGTGCCAGCAGTTCGTTTGAGGGGGCGAACACTGAAGCTTTCTTT. This sequence encodes CASSSFEGANTEAFF.

Only a few counts were recorded for this clone. The rearrangement joins TRBV7-8 to TRBJ1-2, with D unresolved. Germline lookup yields CDR1 SGHVS and CDR2 FQNEAQ. This CDR3 has 13 residues. V shed 4 bases and J shed 8 bases, with 14 bases lying between them. DNA of the CDR3: TGTGCCAGCAGCTCCTTCGGGGAGCGGGGCTACACCTTC. It translates to CASSSFGERGYTF.

This sequence joins TRBV6-5 and TRBJ2-7; 8 bases are a match to TRBD1. The CDR3 extends over 15 amino acids. Germline values: CDR1 MNHEY, CDR2 SVGAGI. The ends lost 6 bases at V and 2 bases at J; junction bases unmatched: 9. The CDR3 nucleotides read TGTGCCAGCAGCTGGACAGGGTTGGAGCCCTACGAGCAGTACTTC. Its translation is CASSWTGLEPYEQYF.

The chain employs TRBV6-2 or TRBV6-3 and TRBJ2-2; unclear D gene. This CDR3 comprises 13 residues. Germline V gives CDR1 MNHEY, CDR2 SVGEGT. V was clipped by 5 bases and J by 6 bases, with 10 bases between them. In DNA, the CDR3 is TGTGCCAGCAGTAGTTTTTCGGCCGGGGAGCTGTTTTTT. Amino acid sequence: CASSSFSAGELFF.

The rearrangement uses TRBV27 and TRBJ2-7, with D possibly TRBD1 on 6 matching bases. CDR1 and CDR2 (germline): MNHEY, SMNVEV (reference sequence). Trimming took off 5 bases at V and 3 bases at J, with 11 bases between the two ends. This CDR3 is built from 13 residues. The DNA of the CDR3 is TGTGCCAGCAGTGGGCAGGGGAGCTACGAGCAGTACTTC. Amino acids: CASSGQGSYEQYF.

J is TRBJ2-2 and V is TRBV5-5; 12 bases line up with TRBD1. Unmatched junction bases numbered 7, after V lost 3 bases and J lost 13 bases. The CDR3 loop spans 14 amino acids. Germline CDR1 reads SGHKS; CDR2 reads YYEKEE (reference sequence). The CDR3 loop reads CASSWGTGGDWLFF. Here the CDR3 DNA reads TGTGCCAGCAGCTGGGGGACAGGGGGCGATTGGCTGTTTTTT.

CDR3 nucleotides: TGTGCCAGCAGCGTAGGGTTCGGGTCAGGGGGCGCCTCTGGGGCCAACGTCCTGACTTTC. Its protein is CASSVGFGSGGASGANVLTF. The rearrangement uses TRBV9 and TRBJ2-6, with 8 bases aligning to TRBD1. The V segment lost 0 bases and the J segment 0 bases; nucleotides outside the gene matches: 11. CDR3 size: 20 residues. Germline V gene lookup returns CDR1 SGDLS and CDR2 YYNGEE.

This sequence joins TRBV6-2 or TRBV6-3 and TRBJ2-3; D gene ambiguous. The CDR3 contains 13 residues. Germline V CDR1 and CDR2: MNHEY, SVGEGT. The germline V and J ends were trimmed by 0 bases and 3 bases, with 4 bases remaining between them. The CDR3 sequence: CASSYSETDTQYF. For the CDR3, the DNA is TGTGCCAGCAGTTACTCTGAGACAGATACGCAGTATTTT.

V is TRBV7-9 and J is TRBJ2-3; D is uncertain. The CDR3 loop spans 13 amino acids. Germline-derived CDR1 and CDR2 are SEHNR and FQNEAQ (reference sequence). V was trimmed by 3 bases and J by 6 bases, leaving 10 bases between them. CDR3 in DNA: TGTGCCAGCAGCTTGTCGGGTCGGGATACGCAGTATTTT. Amino acids: CASSLSGRDTQYF.

V and J are TRBV11-2 and TRBJ2-7, with 11 positions matching TRBD2. Per germline, CDR1 SGHAT and CDR2 FQNNGV. CDR3 length equals 16 residues. The V and J ends lost 4 bases and 6 bases, in that order; junction bases with no gene match: 11. The CDR3 DNA reads as TGTGCCAGCAGCTCAACTAGCGGGGGCCGCCCCTCCGAGCAGTACTTC. Protein sequence: CASSSTSGGRPSEQYF.

This clone was detected a few times. This chain joins TRBV11-2 and TRBJ2-7; weak D call: TRBD2 (7 bases). The germline V gene has CDR1 SGHAT and CDR2 FQNNGV. The ends were cut back, 3 bases at V and 3 bases at J, with 12 bases in the middle. The CDR3 consists of 14 residues. The CDR3 is CASSLGRDNYEQYF. DNA of the CDR3: TGTGCCAGCAGCTTGGGGAGGGACAACTACGAGCAGTACTTC.